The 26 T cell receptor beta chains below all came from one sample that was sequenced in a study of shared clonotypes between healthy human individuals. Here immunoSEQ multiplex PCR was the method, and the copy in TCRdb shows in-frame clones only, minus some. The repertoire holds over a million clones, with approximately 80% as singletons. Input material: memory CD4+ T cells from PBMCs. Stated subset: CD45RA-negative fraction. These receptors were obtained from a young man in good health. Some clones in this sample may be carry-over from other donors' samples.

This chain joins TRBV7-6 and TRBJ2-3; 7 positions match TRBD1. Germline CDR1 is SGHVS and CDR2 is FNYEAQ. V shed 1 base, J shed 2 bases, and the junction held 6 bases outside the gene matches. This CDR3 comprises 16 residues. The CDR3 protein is CASSLDPGQITDTQYF. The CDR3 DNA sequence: TGTGCCAGCAGCTTAGACCCGGGACAGATCACAGATACGCAGTATTTT.

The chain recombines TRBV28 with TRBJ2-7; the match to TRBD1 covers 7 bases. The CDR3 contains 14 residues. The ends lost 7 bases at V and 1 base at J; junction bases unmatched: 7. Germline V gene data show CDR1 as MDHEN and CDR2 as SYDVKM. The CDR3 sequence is CASTFYRGSYEQYF. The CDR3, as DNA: TGTGCCAGCACTTTTTACAGGGGATCCTACGAGCAGTACTTC.

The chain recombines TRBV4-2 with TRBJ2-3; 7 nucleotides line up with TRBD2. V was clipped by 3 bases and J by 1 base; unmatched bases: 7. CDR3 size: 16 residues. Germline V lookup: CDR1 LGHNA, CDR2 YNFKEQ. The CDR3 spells CASSHGTGRGTDTQYF. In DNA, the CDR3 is TGTGCCAGCAGCCACGGGACGGGGAGGGGCACAGATACGCAGTATTTT.

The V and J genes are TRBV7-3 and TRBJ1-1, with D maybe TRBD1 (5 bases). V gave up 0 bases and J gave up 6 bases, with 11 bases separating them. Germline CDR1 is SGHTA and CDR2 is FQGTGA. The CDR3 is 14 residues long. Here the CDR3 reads CASSLTGPRAEAFF. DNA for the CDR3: TGTGCCAGCAGCTTAACGGGGCCCCGCGCTGAAGCTTTCTTT.

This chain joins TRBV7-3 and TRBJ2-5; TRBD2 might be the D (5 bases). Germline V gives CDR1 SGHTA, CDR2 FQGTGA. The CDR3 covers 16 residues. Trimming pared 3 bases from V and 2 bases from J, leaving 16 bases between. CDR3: CASSFDPPGGQETQYF. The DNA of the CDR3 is TGTGCCAGCAGCTTTGATCCGCCCGGCGGGCAAGAGACCCAGTACTTC.

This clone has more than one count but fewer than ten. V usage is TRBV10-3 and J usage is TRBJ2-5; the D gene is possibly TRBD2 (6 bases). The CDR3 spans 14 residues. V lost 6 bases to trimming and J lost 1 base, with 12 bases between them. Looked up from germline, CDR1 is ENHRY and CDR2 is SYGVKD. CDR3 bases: TGTGCCATCAGCATCGGAGGGACCCAAGAGACCCAGTACTTC. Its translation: CAISIGGTQETQYF.

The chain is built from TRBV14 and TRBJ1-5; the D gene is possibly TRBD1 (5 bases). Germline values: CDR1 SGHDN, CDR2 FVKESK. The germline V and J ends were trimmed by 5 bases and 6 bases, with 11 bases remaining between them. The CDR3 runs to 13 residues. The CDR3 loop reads CASSGGGGQPQHF. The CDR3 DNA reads TGTGCCAGCAGCGGCGGGGGGGGTCAGCCCCAGCATTTT.

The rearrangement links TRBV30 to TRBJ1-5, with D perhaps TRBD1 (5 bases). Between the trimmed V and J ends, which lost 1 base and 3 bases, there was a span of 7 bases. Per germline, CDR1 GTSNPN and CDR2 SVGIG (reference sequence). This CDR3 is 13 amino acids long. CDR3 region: CAWSAGTNQPQHF. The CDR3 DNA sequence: TGTGCCTGGAGTGCGGGGACCAATCAGCCCCAGCATTTT. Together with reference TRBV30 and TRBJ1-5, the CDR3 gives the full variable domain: SQTIHQWPATLVQPVGSPLSLECTVEGTSNPNLYWYRQAAGRGLQLLFYSVGIGQISSEVPQNLSASRPQDRQFILSSKKLLLSDSGFYLCAWSAGTNQPQHFGDGTRLSIL.

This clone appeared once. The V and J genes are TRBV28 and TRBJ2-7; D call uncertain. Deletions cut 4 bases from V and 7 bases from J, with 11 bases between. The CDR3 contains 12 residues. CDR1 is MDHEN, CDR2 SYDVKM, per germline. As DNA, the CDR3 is TGTGCCAGCAGTTCCCACCCCGGGGAGCAGTACTTC. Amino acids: CASSSHPGEQYF.

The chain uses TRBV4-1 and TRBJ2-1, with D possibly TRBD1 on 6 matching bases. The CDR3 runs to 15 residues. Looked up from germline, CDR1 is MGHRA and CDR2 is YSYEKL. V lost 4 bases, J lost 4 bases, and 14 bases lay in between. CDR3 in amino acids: CASSRDRPLYNEQFF. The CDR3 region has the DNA TGCGCCAGCAGCCGAGACAGGCCCCTTTACAATGAGCAGTTCTTC.

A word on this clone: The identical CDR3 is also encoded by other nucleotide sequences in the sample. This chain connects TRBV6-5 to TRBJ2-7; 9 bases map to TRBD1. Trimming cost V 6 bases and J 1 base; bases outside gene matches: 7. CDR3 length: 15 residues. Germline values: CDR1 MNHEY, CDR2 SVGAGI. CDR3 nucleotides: TGTGCCAGCAGGGGGCCGGGACAGGGTTCCTACGAGCAGTACTTC. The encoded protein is CASRGPGQGSYEQYF.

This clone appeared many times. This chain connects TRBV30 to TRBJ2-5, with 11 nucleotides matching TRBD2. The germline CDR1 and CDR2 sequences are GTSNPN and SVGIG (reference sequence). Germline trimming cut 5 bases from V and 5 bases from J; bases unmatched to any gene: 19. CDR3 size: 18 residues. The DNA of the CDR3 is TGTGCCTGGGGCCGGTCGGCTAGCGGGAGGAGGATAGGGGAGACCCAGTACTTC. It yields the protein CAWGRSASGRRIGETQYF.

In nucleotides, the CDR3 is TGTGCCAGCAGCGTAGGCGGGGGAAAGACCCAGTACTTC. This translates into CASSVGGGKTQYF. The chain uses TRBV9 and TRBJ2-5; 7 nucleotides agree with TRBD2. CDR3 size: 13 residues. Trimming took 0 bases from V and 6 from J; bases not matched to a gene: 2. The germline gives CDR1 SGDLS, CDR2 YYNGEE.

CDR3 in DNA: TGCGCCAGCAGCCCGGAGCCAAGAGATACGCAGTATTTT. It encodes CASSPEPRDTQYF. The chain employs TRBV5-1 and TRBJ2-3, with unresolved D. In germline, CDR1 is SGHRS, CDR2 YFSETQ. Trimming shortened V by 4 bases and J by 5 bases, and 11 bases separated the two germline ends. The CDR3 is 13 amino acids.

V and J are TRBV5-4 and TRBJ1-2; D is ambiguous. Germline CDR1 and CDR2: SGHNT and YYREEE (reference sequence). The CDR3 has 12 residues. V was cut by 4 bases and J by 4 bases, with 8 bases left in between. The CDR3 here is CASSGGIYGYTF. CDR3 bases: TGTGCCAGCAGCGGTGGTATCTATGGCTACACCTTC.

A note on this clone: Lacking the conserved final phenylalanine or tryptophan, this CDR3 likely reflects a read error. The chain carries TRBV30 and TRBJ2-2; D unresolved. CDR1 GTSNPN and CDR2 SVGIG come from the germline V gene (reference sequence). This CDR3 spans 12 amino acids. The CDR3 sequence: CAWSWDTGELFL. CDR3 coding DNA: TGTGCATGGTCGTGGGACACCGGGGAGCTGTTTCTT.

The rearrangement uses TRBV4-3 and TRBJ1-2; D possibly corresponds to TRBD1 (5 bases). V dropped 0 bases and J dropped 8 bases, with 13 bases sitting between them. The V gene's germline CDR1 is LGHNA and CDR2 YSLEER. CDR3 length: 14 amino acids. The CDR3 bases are TGCGCCAGCAGCCAAGATCACCCAGGGACCGGCTACACCTTC. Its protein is CASSQDHPGTGYTF.

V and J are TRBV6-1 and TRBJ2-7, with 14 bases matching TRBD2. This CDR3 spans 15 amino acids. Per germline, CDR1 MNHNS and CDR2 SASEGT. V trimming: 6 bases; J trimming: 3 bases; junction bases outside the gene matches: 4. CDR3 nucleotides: TGTGCCAGCAGGATTGGGACTAGCGGGAGCTACGAGCAGTACTTC. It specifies CASRIGTSGSYEQYF.

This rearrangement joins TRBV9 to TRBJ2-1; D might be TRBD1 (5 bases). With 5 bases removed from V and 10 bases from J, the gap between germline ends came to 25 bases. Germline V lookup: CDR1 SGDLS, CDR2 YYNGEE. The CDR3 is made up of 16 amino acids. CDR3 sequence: CASSRTGFSQIEEQFF. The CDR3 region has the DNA TGTGCCAGCAGTCGTACAGGTTTCTCCCAAATTGAGGAGCAGTTCTTC.

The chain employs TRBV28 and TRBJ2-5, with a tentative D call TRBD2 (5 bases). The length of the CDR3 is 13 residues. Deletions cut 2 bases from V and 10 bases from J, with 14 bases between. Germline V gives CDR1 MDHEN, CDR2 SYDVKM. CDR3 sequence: CASSLTRAAVQYF. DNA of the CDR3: TGTGCCAGCAGTTTAACACGAGCGGCGGTCCAGTACTTC. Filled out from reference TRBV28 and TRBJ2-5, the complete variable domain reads DVKVTQSSRYLVKRTGEKVFLECVQDMDHENMFWYRQDPGLGLRLIYFSYDVKMKEKGDIPEGYSVSREKKERFSLILESASTNQTSMYLCASSLTRAAVQYFGPGTRLLVL.

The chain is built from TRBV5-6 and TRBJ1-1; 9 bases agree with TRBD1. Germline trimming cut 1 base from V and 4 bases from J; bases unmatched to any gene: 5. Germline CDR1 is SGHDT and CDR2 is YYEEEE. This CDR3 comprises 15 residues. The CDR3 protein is CASSLLGQGSTEAFF. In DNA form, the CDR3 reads TGTGCCAGCAGCTTGCTGGGACAGGGATCCACTGAAGCTTTCTTT.

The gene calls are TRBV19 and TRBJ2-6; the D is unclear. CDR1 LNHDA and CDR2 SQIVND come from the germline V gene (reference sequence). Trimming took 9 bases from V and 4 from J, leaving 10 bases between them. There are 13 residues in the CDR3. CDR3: CASRPSGANVLTF. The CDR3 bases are TGTGCCAGCCGTCCCAGCGGGGCCAACGTCCTGACTTTC.

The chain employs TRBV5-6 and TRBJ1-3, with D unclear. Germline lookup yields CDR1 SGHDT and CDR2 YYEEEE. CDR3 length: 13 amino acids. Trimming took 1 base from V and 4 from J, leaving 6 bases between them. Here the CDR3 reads CASSLNRGNTIYF. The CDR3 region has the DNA TGTGCCAGCAGCTTGAACAGAGGAAACACCATATATTTT.

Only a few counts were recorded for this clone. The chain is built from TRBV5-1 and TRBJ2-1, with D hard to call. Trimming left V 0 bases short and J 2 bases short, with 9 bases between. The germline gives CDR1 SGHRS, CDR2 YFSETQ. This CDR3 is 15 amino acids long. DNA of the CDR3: TGCGCCAGCAGCTTGGTGGGCGGTACCTACAATGAGCAGTTCTTC. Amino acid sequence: CASSLVGGTYNEQFF.

In nucleotides, the CDR3 is TGCGCCAGCAGCGCCACCGGGACCCAAGAGACCCAGTACTTC. Protein product: CASSATGTQETQYF. V gene TRBV5-1 combines with J gene TRBJ2-5; D may correspond to TRBD1 or TRBD2 (5 bases each). Trimming took off 4 bases at V and 1 base at J, with 11 bases between the two ends. Germline V gene sequence: CDR1 SGHRS, CDR2 YFSETQ. The CDR3 is 14 residues long.

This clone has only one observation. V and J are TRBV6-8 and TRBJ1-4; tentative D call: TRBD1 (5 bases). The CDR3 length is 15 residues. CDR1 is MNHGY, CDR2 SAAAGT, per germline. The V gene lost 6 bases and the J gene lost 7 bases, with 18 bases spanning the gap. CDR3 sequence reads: CASSPWALRGEKLFF. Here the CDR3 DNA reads TGTGCCAGCAGCCCTTGGGCCCTTAGGGGTGAAAAACTGTTTTTT.